One and the same sample provided the 3 T cell receptor beta chains below, sequenced in a study of T-cell memory formation after mild COVID-19. Each CDR3 protein is one row after TCRdb ran MiXCR on the 5' RACE reads. The data contain 250,000 to 350,000 distinct CDR3 sequences, about 16% of them singletons. The source material was PBMCs or a T cell subset sorted from them (not recorded which). These receptors all stem from a man between 18 and 35 years old who had mild COVID-19 (a few samples of this study predate the infection). Cell type and time point are not known.

This clonotype was found many times. The chain joins TRBV19 to TRBJ2-1; 7 positions agree with TRBD2. Germline values: CDR1 LNHDA, CDR2 SQIVND (reference sequence). The V gene end was trimmed by 3 bases and the J gene end by 2 bases; junction bases not matched to a gene: 4. The length of the CDR3 is 15 residues. The CDR3 coding sequence is TGTGCCAGTAGTATTTCTAGCGGAGCCTACAATGAGCAGTTCTTC. Its translation: CASSISSGAYNEQFF.

The chain employs TRBV29-1 and TRBJ2-6; the D is unclear. Per germline, CDR1 SQVTM and CDR2 ANQGSEA. CDR3 length: 13 amino acids. Written as DNA, the CDR3 is TGCCTCTATGATAAGGCTGGGGCCAACGTCCTGACTTTC. Protein product: CLYDKAGANVLTF.

The chain is built from TRBV10-3 and TRBJ2-1, with D unclear. The CDR3 length is 12 residues. V dropped 3 bases and J dropped 7 bases, with 7 bases sitting between them. Germline CDR1 and CDR2: ENHRY and SYGVKD. The CDR3 spells CAISDVSNEQFF. In nucleotides, the CDR3 is TGTGCCATCAGTGATGTGAGTAATGAGCAGTTCTTC.